This TCR beta chain was sequenced for a study of cytomegalovirus exposure and HLA in healthy donors. In the PCR, 60 Vbeta and 13 Jbeta primers were used. Clones were sequenced by immunoSEQ multiplex PCR, and TCRdb holds only the in-frame ones, with some missing. The table includes 75,000 to 90,000 clones, 65% to 80% detected once. On this clone: The target antigen is unknown.

Broader study findings: Rarity characterized most TCR sequences, yet some public TCRs appeared in many donors.

Specimen: PBMCs. The receptor comes from a man aged 55-75 years in good health and CMV-seronegative.

CDR3 in DNA: TGTGCCAGCAGTGAAGTAGCGGGGGGCACAGATACGCAGTATTTT. Protein: CASSEVAGGTDTQYF. The rearrangement uses TRBV6-1 and TRBJ2-3; TRBD2 matches at 9 bases. The CDR3 spans 15 residues. Germline loops: CDR1 MNHNS, CDR2 SASEGT. V was clipped by 1 base and J by 1 base; unmatched bases: 0.